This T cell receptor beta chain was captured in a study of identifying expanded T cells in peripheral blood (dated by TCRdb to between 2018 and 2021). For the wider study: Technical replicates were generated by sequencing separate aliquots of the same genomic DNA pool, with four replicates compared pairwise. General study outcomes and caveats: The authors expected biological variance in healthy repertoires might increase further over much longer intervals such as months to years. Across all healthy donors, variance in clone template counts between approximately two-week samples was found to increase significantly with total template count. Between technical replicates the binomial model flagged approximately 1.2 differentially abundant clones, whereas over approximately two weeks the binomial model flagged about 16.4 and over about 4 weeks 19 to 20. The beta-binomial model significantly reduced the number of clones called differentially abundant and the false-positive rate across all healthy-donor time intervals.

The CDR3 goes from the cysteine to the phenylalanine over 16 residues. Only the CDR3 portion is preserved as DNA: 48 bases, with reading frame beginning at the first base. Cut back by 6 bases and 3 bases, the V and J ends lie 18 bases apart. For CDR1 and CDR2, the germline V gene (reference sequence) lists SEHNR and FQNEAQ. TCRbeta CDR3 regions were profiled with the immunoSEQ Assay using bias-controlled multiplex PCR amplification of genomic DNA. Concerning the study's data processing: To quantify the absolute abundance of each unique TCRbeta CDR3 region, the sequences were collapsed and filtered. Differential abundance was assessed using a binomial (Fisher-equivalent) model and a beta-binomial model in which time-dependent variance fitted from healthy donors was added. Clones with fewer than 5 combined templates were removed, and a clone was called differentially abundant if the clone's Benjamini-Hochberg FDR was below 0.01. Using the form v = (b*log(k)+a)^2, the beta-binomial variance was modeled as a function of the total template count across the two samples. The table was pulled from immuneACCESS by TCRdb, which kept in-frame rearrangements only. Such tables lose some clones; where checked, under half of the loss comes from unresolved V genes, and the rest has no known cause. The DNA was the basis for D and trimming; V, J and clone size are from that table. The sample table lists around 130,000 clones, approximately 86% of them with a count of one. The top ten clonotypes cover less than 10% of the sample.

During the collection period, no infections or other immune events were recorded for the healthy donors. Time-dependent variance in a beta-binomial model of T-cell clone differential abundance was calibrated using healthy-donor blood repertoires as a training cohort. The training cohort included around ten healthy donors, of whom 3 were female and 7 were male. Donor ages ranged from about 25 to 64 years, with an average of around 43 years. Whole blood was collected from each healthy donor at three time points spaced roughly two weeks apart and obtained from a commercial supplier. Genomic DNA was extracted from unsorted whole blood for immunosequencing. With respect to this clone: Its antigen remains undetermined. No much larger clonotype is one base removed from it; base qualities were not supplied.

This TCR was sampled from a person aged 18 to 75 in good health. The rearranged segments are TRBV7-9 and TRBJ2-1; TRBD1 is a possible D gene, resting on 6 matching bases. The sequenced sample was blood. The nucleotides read TGTGCCAGCAGTCAATCAGGGGCCAGACTCTACAATGAGCAGTTCTTC. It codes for CASSQSGARLYNEQFF. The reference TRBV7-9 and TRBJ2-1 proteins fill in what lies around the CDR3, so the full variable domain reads DTGVSQNPRHKITKRGQNVTFRCDPISEHNRLYWYRQTLGQGPEFLTYFQNEAQLEKSRLLSDRFSAERPKGSFSTLEIQRTEQGDSAMYLCASSQSGARLYNEQFFGPGTRLTVL.